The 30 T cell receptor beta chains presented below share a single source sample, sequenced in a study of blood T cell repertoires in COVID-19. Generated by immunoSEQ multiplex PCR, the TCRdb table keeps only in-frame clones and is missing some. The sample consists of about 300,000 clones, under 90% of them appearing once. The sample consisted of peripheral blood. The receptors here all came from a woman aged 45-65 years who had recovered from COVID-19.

In DNA form, the CDR3 reads TGTGCCAGCAGCGTAAGTGGCAGGGGGGCGACAGATACGCAGTATTTT. Its protein product is CASSVSGRGATDTQYF. The rearrangement uses TRBV9 and TRBJ2-3; a possible D gene is TRBD1 (7 bases). This CDR3 is built from 16 residues. Germline CDR1 SGDLS, CDR2 YYNGEE. V lost 1 base to trimming and J lost 3 bases, with 15 bases between them.

For the CDR3, the DNA is TGTGCCAGCTCACCACGGGCTAGCGGGGGGAACAATGAGCAGTTCTTC. Its protein product is CASSPRASGGNNEQFF. V usage is TRBV18 and J usage is TRBJ2-1; 11 bases are a match to TRBD2. Germline CDR1 KGHSH, CDR2 LQKENI. The trim removed 1 base at V and 5 bases at J, leaving 4 bases unmatched. The CDR3 contains 16 residues.

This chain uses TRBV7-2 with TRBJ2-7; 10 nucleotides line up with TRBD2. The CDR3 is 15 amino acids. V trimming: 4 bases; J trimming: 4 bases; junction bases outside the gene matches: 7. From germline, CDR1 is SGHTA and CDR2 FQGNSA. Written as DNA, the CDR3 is TGTGCCAGCAGCTCCCCAGCGGGAGGGGGGTACGAGCAGTACTTC. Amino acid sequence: CASSSPAGGGYEQYF.

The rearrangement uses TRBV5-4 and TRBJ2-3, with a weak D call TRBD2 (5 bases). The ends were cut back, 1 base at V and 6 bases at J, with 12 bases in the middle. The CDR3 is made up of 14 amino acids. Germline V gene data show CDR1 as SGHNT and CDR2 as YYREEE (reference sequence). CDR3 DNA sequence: TGTGCCAGCAGCTTGTGGGTAGCGACGGATACGCAGTATTTT. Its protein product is CASSLWVATDTQYF.

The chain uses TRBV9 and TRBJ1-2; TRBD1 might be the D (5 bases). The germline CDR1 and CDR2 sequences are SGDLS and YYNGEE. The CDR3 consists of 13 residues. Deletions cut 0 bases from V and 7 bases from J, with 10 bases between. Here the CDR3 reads CASSVGGALGYTF. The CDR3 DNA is TGTGCCAGCAGCGTAGGTGGGGCGCTTGGCTACACCTTC.

This chain's CDR3 is CASSPLVRVVDGYTF. The CDR3 DNA follows: TGTGCCAGCTCACCACTGGTCAGGGTGGTCGATGGCTACACCTTC. This chain connects TRBV18 to TRBJ1-2, with D perhaps matching TRBD1 (5 bases). Germline V lookup: CDR1 KGHSH, CDR2 LQKENI. The CDR3 totals 15 residues. Trimming pared 1 base from V and 6 bases from J, leaving 15 bases between.

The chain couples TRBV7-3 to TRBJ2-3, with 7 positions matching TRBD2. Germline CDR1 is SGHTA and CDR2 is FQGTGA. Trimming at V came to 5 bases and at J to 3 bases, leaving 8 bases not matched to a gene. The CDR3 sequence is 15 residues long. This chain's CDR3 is CASSRMTGGTDTQYF. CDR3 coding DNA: TGTGCCAGCAGCCGGATGACGGGGGGAACAGATACGCAGTATTTT.

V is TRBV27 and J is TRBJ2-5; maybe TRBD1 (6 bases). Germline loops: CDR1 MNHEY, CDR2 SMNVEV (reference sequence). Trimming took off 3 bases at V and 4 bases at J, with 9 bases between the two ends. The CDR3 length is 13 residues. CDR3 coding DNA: TGTGCCAGCAGTTTTGGGGGCCCAGAGACCCAGTACTTC. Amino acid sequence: CASSFGGPETQYF.

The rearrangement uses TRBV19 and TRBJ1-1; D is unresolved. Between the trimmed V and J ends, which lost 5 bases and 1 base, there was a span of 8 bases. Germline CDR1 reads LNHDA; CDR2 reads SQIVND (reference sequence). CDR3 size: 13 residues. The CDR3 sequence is CASSVDSNTEAFF. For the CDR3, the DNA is TGTGCCAGTAGTGTCGACTCGAACACTGAAGCTTTCTTT.

In DNA form, the CDR3 reads TGTGCCAGCAGCTCAGAGACTTGGGACAGGAGCGATGGCTACACCTTC. Translating gives CASSSETWDRSDGYTF. V is TRBV7-2 and J is TRBJ1-2; 8 bases line up with TRBD1. J gave up 6 bases and V 4 bases, and 13 bases lay outside the gene matches. The CDR3 totals 16 residues. Germline-derived CDR1 and CDR2 are SGHTA and FQGNSA.

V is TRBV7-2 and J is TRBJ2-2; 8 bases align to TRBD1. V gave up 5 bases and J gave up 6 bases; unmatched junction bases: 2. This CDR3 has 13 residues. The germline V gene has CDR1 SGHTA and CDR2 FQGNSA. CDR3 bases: TGTGCCAGCAGCAAACAGGGGGCCGGGGAGCTGTTTTTT. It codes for CASSKQGAGELFF. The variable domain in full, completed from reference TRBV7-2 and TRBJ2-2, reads GAGVSQSPSNKVTEKGKDVELRCDPISGHTALYWYRQSLGQGLEFLIYFQGNSAPDKSGLPSDRFSAERTGGSVSTLTIQRTQQEDSAVYLCASSKQGAGELFFGEGSRLTVL.

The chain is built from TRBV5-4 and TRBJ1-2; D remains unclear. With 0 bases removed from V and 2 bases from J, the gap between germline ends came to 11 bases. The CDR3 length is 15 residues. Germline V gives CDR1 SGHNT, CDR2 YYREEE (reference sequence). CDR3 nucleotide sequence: TGTGCCAGCAGCTTGGCTCCGGGATCCAACTATGGCTACACCTTC. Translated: CASSLAPGSNYGYTF.

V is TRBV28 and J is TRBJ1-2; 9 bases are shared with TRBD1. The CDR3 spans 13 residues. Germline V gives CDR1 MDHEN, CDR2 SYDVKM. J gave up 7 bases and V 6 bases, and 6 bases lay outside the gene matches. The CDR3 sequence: CASSSGQGSGYTF. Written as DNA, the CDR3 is TGTGCCAGCAGCTCTGGACAGGGGAGTGGCTACACCTTC.

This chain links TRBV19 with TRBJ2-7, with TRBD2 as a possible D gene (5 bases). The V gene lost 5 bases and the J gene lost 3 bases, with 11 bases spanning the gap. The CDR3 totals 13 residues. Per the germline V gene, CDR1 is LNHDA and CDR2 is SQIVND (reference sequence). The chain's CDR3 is CASSSPGNYEQYF. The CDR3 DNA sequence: TGTGCCAGTAGTTCTCCGGGGAACTACGAGCAGTACTTC.

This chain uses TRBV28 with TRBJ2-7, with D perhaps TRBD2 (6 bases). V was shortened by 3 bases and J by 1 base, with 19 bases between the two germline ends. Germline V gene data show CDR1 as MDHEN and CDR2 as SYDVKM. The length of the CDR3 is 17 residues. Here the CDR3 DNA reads TGTGCCAGCAGTTTTGGGCTAGCGCTAGAGGGGTCCTACGAGCAGTACTTC. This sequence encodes CASSFGLALEGSYEQYF.

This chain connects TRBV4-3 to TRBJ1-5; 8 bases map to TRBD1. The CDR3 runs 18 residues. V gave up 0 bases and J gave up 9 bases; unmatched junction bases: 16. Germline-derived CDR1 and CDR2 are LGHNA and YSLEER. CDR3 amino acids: CASSQERTGTFGPGPQHF. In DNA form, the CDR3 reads TGCGCCAGCAGCCAAGAGAGGACAGGGACATTCGGACCAGGGCCCCAGCATTTT.

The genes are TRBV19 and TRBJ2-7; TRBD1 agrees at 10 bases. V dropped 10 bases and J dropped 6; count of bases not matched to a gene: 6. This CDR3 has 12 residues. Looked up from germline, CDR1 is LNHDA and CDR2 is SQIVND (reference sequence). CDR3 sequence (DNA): TGTGCCACACGACAGGGGGCGGGCGAGCAGTACTTC. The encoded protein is CATRQGAGEQYF. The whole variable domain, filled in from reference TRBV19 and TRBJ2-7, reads DGGITQSPKYLFRKEGQNVTLSCEQNLNHDAMYWYRQDPGQGLRLIYYSQIVNDFQKGDIAEGYSVSREKKESFPLTVTSAQKNPTAFYLCATRQGAGEQYFGPGTRLTVT.

This CDR3 is CASSLAQGAGNTEAFF. In DNA, the CDR3 is TGCGCCAGCAGCTTGGCACAGGGGGCGGGGAACACTGAAGCTTTCTTT. This chain joins TRBV5-1 and TRBJ1-1, with 9 positions matching TRBD1. Trimming took 0 bases from V and 1 from J; bases not matched to a gene: 4. CDR3 length: 16 residues. The germline CDR1 and CDR2 sequences are SGHRS and YFSETQ.

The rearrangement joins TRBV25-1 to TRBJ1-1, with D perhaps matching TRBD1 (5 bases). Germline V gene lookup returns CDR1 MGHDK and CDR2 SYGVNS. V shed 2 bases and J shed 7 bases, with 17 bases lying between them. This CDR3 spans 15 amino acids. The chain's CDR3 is CASSEMSVRGSEAFF. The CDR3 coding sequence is TGTGCCAGCAGTGAAATGTCTGTAAGGGGAAGTGAAGCTTTCTTT.

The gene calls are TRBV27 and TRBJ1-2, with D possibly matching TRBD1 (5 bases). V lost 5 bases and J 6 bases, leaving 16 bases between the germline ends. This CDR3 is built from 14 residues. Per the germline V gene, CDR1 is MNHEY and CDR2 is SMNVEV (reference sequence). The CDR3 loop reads CASSLGARSDGYTF. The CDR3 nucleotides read TGTGCCAGCAGTCTAGGGGCGCGGTCGGATGGCTACACCTTC.

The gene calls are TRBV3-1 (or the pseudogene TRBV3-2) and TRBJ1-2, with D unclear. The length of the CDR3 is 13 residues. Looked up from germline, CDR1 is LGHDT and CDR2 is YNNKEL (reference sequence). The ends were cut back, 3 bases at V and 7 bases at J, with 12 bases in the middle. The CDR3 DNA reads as TGTGCCAGCAGCCAGGTGGGAGGGTCTGGCTACACCTTC. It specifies CASSQVGGSGYTF.

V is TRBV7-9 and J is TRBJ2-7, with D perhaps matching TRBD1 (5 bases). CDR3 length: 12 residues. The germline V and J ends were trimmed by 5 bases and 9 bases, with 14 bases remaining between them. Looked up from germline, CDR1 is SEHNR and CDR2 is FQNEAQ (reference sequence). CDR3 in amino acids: CASSPPYGAQYF. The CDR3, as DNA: TGTGCCAGCAGCCCGCCATATGGGGCGCAGTACTTC.

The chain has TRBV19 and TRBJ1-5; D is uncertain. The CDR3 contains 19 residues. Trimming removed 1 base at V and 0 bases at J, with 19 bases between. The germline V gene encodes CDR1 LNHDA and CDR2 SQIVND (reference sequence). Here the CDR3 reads CASSIVFTYGGLSNQPQHF. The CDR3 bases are TGTGCCAGTAGTATAGTATTCACTTACGGCGGTCTTAGCAATCAGCCCCAGCATTTT.

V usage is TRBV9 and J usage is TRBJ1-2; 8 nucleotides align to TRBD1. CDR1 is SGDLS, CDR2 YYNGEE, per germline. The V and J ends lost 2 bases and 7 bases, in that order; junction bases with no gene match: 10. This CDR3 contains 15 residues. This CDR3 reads CASSVSPDRGSGYTF. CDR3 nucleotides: TGTGCCAGCAGCGTCTCCCCCGACAGGGGAAGTGGCTACACCTTC.

Here the CDR3 reads CASRRLGYEQYF. In nucleotides, the CDR3 is TGTGCCAGCCGACGACTTGGGTACGAGCAGTACTTC. The chain links TRBV28 to TRBJ2-7, with D hard to call. The CDR3 is made up of 12 amino acids. Trimming pared 8 bases from V and 4 bases from J, leaving 12 bases between. The germline V gene encodes CDR1 MDHEN and CDR2 SYDVKM.

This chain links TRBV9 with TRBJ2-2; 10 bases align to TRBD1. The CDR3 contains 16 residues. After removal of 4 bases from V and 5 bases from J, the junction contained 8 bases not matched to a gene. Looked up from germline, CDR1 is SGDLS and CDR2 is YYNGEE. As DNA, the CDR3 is TGTGCCAGCAGCCCCTCGACAGGGGGCATGACCGGGGAGCTGTTTTTT. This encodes CASSPSTGGMTGELFF.

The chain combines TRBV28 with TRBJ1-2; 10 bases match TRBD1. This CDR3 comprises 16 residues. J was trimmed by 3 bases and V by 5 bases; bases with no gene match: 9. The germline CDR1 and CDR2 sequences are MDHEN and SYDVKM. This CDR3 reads CASSAVTGGGDYGYTF. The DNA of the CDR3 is TGTGCCAGCAGTGCTGTGACAGGGGGCGGGGACTATGGCTACACCTTC.

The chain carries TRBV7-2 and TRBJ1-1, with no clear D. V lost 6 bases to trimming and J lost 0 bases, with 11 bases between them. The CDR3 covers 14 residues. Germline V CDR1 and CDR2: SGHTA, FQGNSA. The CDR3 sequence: CASRRVGMNTEAFF. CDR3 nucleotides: TGTGCCAGCAGACGTGTGGGCATGAACACTGAAGCTTTCTTT.

The CDR3 nucleotides read TGTGCCAGCAGCAATCGCCGAGGAGAGACCCAGTACTTC. This sequence encodes CASSNRRGETQYF. V gene TRBV27 combines with J gene TRBJ2-5; D call uncertain. The CDR3 spans 13 residues. Looked up from germline, CDR1 is MNHEY and CDR2 is SMNVEV (reference sequence). Trimming stripped 6 bases from V and 4 bases from J, with 12 bases between.

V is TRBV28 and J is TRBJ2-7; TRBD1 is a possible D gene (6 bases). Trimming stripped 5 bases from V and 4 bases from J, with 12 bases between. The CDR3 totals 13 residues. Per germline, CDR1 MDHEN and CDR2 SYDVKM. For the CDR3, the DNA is TGTGCCAGCAGTATCGACAGGAAATACGAGCAGTACTTC. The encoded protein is CASSIDRKYEQYF.